These 9 T cell receptor beta chains originate from one sample sequenced in a study of T cell responses to AZD1222 COVID-19 vaccine. Generated by immunoSEQ multiplex PCR, the TCRdb table keeps only in-frame clones and is missing some. The sample has about 140,000 clones, approximately 92% seen once. Sequences were derived from peripheral blood, sampled on day 0 of AZD1222 vaccination. The receptors here all came from an adult in good health.

V gene TRBV13 combines with J gene TRBJ2-7; D might be TRBD2 (6 bases). The CDR3 has 13 amino acids. CDR1 and CDR2 from the germline V gene are PRHDT and FYEKMQ (reference sequence). V gave up 1 base and J gave up 4 bases, with 8 bases separating them. As DNA, the CDR3 is TGTGCCAGCAGCTTAGTAGCGGCATACGAGCAGTACTTC. It translates to CASSLVAAYEQYF.

The J gene is TRBJ2-3, the V gene TRBV19; D is undetermined. V lost 5 bases and J 2 bases, leaving 11 bases between the germline ends. Germline assignment: CDR1 LNHDA and CDR2 SQIVND (reference sequence). This CDR3 contains 14 residues. The CDR3 sequence: CASSVDQPTDTQYF. DNA for the CDR3: TGTGCCAGTAGTGTGGACCAACCCACAGATACGCAGTATTTT.

The chain recombines TRBV28 with TRBJ1-4; no clear D gene. This CDR3 is 16 amino acids long. The germline V gene has CDR1 MDHEN and CDR2 SYDVKM. The V and J ends lost 1 base and 8 bases respectively, with 17 bases between them. CDR3 in amino acids: CASSLSVEGLNEKLFF. DNA of the CDR3: TGTGCCAGCAGTTTATCCGTCGAGGGTCTAAACGAAAAACTGTTTTTT. The full variable domain, its missing parts supplied by reference TRBV28 and TRBJ1-4, is DVKVTQSSRYLVKRTGEKVFLECVQDMDHENMFWYRQDPGLGLRLIYFSYDVKMKEKGDIPEGYSVSREKKERFSLILESASTNQTSMYLCASSLSVEGLNEKLFFGSGTQLSVL.

The V and J genes are TRBV2 and TRBJ1-1, with D uncertain. There are 13 residues in the CDR3. V lost 5 bases to trimming and J lost 0 bases, with 7 bases between them. Germline V CDR1 and CDR2: SNHLY, FYNNEI. This CDR3 is CASSREMNTEAFF. The CDR3 coding sequence is TGTGCCAGCAGTCGGGAGATGAACACTGAAGCTTTCTTT.

The rearrangement links TRBV9 to TRBJ2-7; tentatively, D is TRBD2 (6 bases). Germline V gene sequence: CDR1 SGDLS, CDR2 YYNGEE. The V gene lost 0 bases and the J gene lost 7 bases, with 11 bases spanning the gap. The CDR3 is 13 residues long. CDR3 sequence: CASSVDFGGEQYF. The DNA for the CDR3 is TGTGCCAGCAGCGTAGATTTCGGGGGTGAGCAGTACTTC.

This chain connects TRBV28 to TRBJ1-5; TRBD1 matches 12 bases. The ends lost 5 bases at V and 6 bases at J; junction bases unmatched: 8. CDR1 and CDR2 (germline): MDHEN, SYDVKM. CDR3 size: 16 residues. CDR3 loop: CASSLAGTGGGQPQHF. The DNA of the CDR3 is TGTGCCAGCAGTCTTGCCGGGACAGGGGGCGGTCAGCCCCAGCATTTT.

This chain uses TRBV12-2 with TRBJ2-1; TRBD2 is the table's D call and was not checked against the DNA. TRBV12-2 is classified as a pseudogene. This CDR3 contains 12 residues. The CDR3 sequence: CASRLTSNEQFF. In nucleotides, the CDR3 is TGTGCAAGTCGCTTGACTAGCAATGAGCAGTTCTTC.

The V gene is TRBV25-1, the J gene TRBJ2-5; unclear D gene. V lost 4 bases and J 9 bases, leaving 9 bases between the germline ends. The CDR3 runs to 11 residues. CDR1 MGHDK and CDR2 SYGVNS come from the germline V gene. Here the CDR3 reads CASSGALAQYF. The CDR3 coding sequence is TGTGCCAGCAGTGGGGCCTTGGCCCAGTACTTC.

V gene TRBV5-5 combines with J gene TRBJ2-2; 9 bases line up with TRBD2. After removal of 2 bases from V and 1 base from J, the junction contained 3 bases not matched to a gene. The germline gives CDR1 SGHKS, CDR2 YYEKEE (reference sequence). The CDR3 is 16 residues long. CDR3 nucleotide sequence: TGTGCCAGCAGCTTATCTAGCGGGGAGAACACCGGGGAGCTGTTTTTT. This codes for CASSLSSGENTGELFF.